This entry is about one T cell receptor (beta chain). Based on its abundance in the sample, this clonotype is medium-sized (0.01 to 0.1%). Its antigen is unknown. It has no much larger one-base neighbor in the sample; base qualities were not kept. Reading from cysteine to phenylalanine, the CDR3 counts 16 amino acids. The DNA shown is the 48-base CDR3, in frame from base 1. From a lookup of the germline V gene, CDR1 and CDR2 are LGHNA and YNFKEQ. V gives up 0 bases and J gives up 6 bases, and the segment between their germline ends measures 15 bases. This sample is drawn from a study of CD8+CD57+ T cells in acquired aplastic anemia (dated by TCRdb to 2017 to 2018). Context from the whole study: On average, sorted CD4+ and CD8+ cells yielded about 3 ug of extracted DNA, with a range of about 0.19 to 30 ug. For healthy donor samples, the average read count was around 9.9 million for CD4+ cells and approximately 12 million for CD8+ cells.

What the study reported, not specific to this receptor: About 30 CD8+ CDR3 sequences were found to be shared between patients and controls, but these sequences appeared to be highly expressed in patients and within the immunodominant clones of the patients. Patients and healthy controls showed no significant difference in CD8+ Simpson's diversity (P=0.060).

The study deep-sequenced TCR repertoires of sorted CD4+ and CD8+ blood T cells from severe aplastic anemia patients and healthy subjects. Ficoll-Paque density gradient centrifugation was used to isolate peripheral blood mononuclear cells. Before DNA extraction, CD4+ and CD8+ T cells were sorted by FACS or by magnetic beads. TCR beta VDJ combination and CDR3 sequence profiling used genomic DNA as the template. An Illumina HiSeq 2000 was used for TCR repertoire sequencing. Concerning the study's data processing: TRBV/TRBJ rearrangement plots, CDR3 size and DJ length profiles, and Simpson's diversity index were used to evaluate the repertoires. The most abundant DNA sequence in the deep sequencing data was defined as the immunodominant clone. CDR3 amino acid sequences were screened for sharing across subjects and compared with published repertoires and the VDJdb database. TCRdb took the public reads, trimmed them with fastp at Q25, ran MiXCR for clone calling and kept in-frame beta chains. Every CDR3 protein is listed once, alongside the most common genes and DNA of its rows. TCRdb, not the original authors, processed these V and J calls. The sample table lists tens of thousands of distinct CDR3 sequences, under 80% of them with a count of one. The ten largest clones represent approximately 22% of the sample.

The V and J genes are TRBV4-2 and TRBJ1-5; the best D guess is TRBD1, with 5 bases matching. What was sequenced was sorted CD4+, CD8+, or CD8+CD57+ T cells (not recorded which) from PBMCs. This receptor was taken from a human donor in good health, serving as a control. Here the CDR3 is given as CASSQESGTPSQPQHF. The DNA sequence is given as TGTGCCAGCAGCCAAGAGTCCGGGACCCCGAGTCAGCCCCAGCATTTT.